A single sample gave rise to the 9 T cell receptor beta chains below, sequenced in a study of shared clonotypes between healthy human individuals (dated by TCRdb to the early 2020s). The library was built by means of the immunoSEQ multiplex PCR assay. This immuneACCESS table, as held by TCRdb, lists in-frame sequences with V and J called but not all clones. Of the missing ones, under half trace to an unresolved V gene in checked studies; the others have no known cause. This sample is represented by about 120,000 clones; around 65% of them were singletons. The biggest ten clones account for 24% of the sample. The specimen was memory CD8+ T cells sorted from blood. In light of the paper, this sample's cell subset or site label describes: CD45RO+ cells pooled with CCR7-negative TemRA cells. The receptors shown here come from a woman aged 25 to 45 in good health.

The chain is built from TRBV25-1 and TRBJ1-4, with D possibly being TRBD1 (6 bases). Germline CDR1 reads MGHDK; CDR2 reads SYGVNS. The V end lost 3 bases, the J end lost 7 bases, and 12 bases lay between the germline ends. The CDR3 spans 14 residues. In DNA form, the CDR3 reads TGTGCCAGCAGTGATTCAGGGGCCGGTGAAAAACTGTTTTTT. Its protein product is CASSDSGAGEKLFF.

This clone appeared once. The chain carries TRBV10-3 and TRBJ1-4; the D gene is possibly TRBD1 (6 bases). Germline V gene sequence: CDR1 ENHRY, CDR2 SYGVKD. V lost 5 bases to trimming and J lost 8 bases, with 12 bases between them. This CDR3 spans 13 amino acids. CDR3: CAISKQGYEKLFF. The DNA of the CDR3 is TGTGCCATCAGTAAACAGGGATACGAAAAACTGTTTTTT.

The chain joins TRBV19 to TRBJ1-1, with 7 bases identical to TRBD1. Germline CDR1 and CDR2: LNHDA and SQIVND (reference sequence). The CDR3 is made up of 15 amino acids. V gave up 4 bases and J gave up 4 bases; unmatched junction bases: 9. CDR3 region: CASSNRGLGLTEAFF. DNA for the CDR3: TGTGCCAGTAGTAACAGGGGACTCGGGCTCACTGAAGCTTTCTTT. The full variable domain, its missing parts supplied by reference TRBV19 and TRBJ1-1, is DGGITQSPKYLFRKEGQNVTLSCEQNLNHDAMYWYRQDPGQGLRLIYYSQIVNDFQKGDIAEGYSVSREKKESFPLTVTSAQKNPTAFYLCASSNRGLGLTEAFFGQGTRLTVV.

The rearrangement links TRBV6-5 to TRBJ1-1; a weak D match, TRBD1 (5 bases). The CDR3 covers 15 residues. The germline V gene encodes CDR1 MNHEY and CDR2 SVGAGI. Deletions cut 5 bases from V and 5 bases from J, with 18 bases between. The CDR3 DNA reads as TGTGCCAGCAGTGCAACGGGACGCTTGGGGACTGAAGCTTTCTTT. It translates to CASSATGRLGTEAFF.

This clone was seen a few times. V usage is TRBV6-4 and J usage is TRBJ1-3, with no clear D. This CDR3 comprises 15 residues. CDR1 is MRHNA, CDR2 SNTAGT, per germline. V lost 4 bases, J lost 0 bases, and 10 bases lay in between. The CDR3 spells CASSADASSGNTIYF. The DNA for the CDR3 is TGTGCCAGCAGTGCGGATGCTAGCTCTGGAAACACCATATATTTT.

Of note for this clone: A much larger clonotype is one base distant, so this may be a read error. Other DNA sequences of this sample code for an identical CDR3. The chain carries TRBV2 and TRBJ2-1, with 10 bases fitting TRBD2. The V gene end was trimmed by 4 bases and the J gene end by 0 bases; junction bases not matched to a gene: 0. This CDR3 has 15 residues. Germline lookup yields CDR1 SNHLY and CDR2 FYNNEI. CDR3 bases: TGTGCCAGCAGTGCTAGCGGGAGCTCCTACAATGAGCAGTTCTTC. Protein product: CASSASGSSYNEQFF.

This clone was counted a few times. The sample carries other DNA sequences with the same CDR3. The gene calls are TRBV7-2 and TRBJ1-2; 7 bases line up with TRBD1. The CDR3 consists of 13 residues. With 1 base clipped from V and 8 bases from J, the junction kept 4 bases outside the gene matches. Germline CDR1 is SGHTA and CDR2 is FQGNSA. The CDR3 loop is CASSLGQGYGYTF. The CDR3 DNA follows: TGTGCCAGCAGCTTAGGACAGGGTTACGGCTACACCTTC.

The genes are TRBV5-4 and TRBJ1-2; 9 nucleotides match TRBD1. Per the germline V gene, CDR1 is SGHNT and CDR2 is YYREEE (reference sequence). The CDR3 has 15 amino acids. Trimming cost V 4 bases and J 3 bases; bases outside gene matches: 7. CDR3 sequence reads: CASSLTGGAHYGYTF. The CDR3 bases are TGTGCCAGCAGCCTAACAGGGGGCGCCCACTATGGCTACACCTTC.

The table lists this clone with a few counts. This chain joins TRBV10-2 and TRBJ2-1, with 11 bases identical to TRBD2. Germline V gene data show CDR1 as WSHSY and CDR2 as SAAADI. The CDR3 contains 15 residues. V gave up 6 bases and J gave up 2 bases; unmatched junction bases: 3. The CDR3 nucleotides read TGCGCCAGCAGCTTAGCGGGAGGGCCCTACAATGAGCAGTTCTTC. It specifies CASSLAGGPYNEQFF.